The next 21 T cell receptor beta chains were all read from a single sample in a study of shared clonotypes between healthy human individuals. The method was immunoSEQ multiplex PCR; TCRdb's version includes in-frame clones alone and lacks a portion of them. The repertoire holds over 400,000 clones, with about 96% as singletons. Sequencing input: naive CD4+ T cells sorted from blood. The subset is: CD45RA+ positively selected. Source of these receptors: a woman in her 30s in good health.

The rearrangement joins TRBV7-8 to TRBJ2-3, with 7 nucleotides matching TRBD2. V shed 5 bases and J 4 bases; nucleotides not matched to a gene: 15. This CDR3 has 17 amino acids. CDR1 SGHVS and CDR2 FQNEAQ come from the germline V gene. DNA for the CDR3: TGTGCCAGCAGCACCTATAAATCCGCGGGAGCTTCAGATACGCAGTATTTT. Its protein is CASSTYKSAGASDTQYF. Drawing the rest from reference TRBV7-8 and TRBJ2-3, the complete variable domain is GAGVSQSPRYKVAKRGQDVALRCDPISGHVSLFWYQQALGQGPEFLTYFQNEAQLDKSGLPSDRFFAERPEGSVSTLKIQRTQQEDSAVYLCASSTYKSAGASDTQYFGPGTRLTVL.

The rearrangement links TRBV10-2 to TRBJ1-2; the D gene is possibly TRBD1 (6 bases). Trimming stripped 6 bases from V and 4 bases from J, with 15 bases between. Germline-derived CDR1 and CDR2 are WSHSY and SAAADI. This CDR3 is 14 amino acids long. The CDR3 is CASSDTGISYGYTF. CDR3 in DNA: TGCGCCAGCAGCGATACAGGGATCTCCTATGGCTACACCTTC.

V is TRBV21-1 and J is TRBJ2-4; the listed D gene, TRBD2, was not tested against the DNA. TRBV21-1 is a documented pseudogene. The CDR3 runs to 12 residues. The DNA for the CDR3 is TGTGCCAGGCGGGTAGCCAAAAACATTCAGTACTTC. This gives the protein CARRVAKNIQYF.

The rearrangement links TRBV28 to TRBJ1-1, with D possibly TRBD1 on 5 matching bases. The germline V and J ends were trimmed by 5 bases and 3 bases, with 13 bases remaining between them. Germline-derived CDR1 and CDR2 are MDHEN and SYDVKM. CDR3 length equals 14 residues. CDR3 DNA: TGTGCCAGCAGTCCAGCGTTGGGGGACACTGAAGCTTTCTTT. Amino acid sequence: CASSPALGDTEAFF. The whole variable domain, remainder taken from reference TRBV28 and TRBJ1-1, is DVKVTQSSRYLVKRTGEKVFLECVQDMDHENMFWYRQDPGLGLRLIYFSYDVKMKEKGDIPEGYSVSREKKERFSLILESASTNQTSMYLCASSPALGDTEAFFGQGTRLTVV.

The chain has TRBV7-6 and TRBJ2-1; 7 nucleotides line up with TRBD2. Per germline, CDR1 SGHVS and CDR2 FNYEAQ. The CDR3 runs 14 residues. Trimming took 5 bases from V and 9 from J; bases not matched to a gene: 10. CDR3: CASSLTSGGGEQFF. As DNA, the CDR3 is TGTGCCAGCAGCCTTACTAGTGGCGGGGGTGAGCAGTTCTTC.

The chain links TRBV5-1 to TRBJ2-1; 7 positions match TRBD2. V gave up 0 bases and J gave up 3 bases; unmatched junction bases: 3. The germline CDR1 and CDR2 sequences are SGHRS and YFSETQ. The CDR3 is 15 amino acids. CDR3: CASSLDGGSYNEQFF. In nucleotides, the CDR3 is TGCGCCAGCAGCTTGGACGGGGGGAGCTACAATGAGCAGTTCTTC. Using reference TRBV5-1 and TRBJ2-1 for the parts outside the CDR3, the full variable domain is KAGVTQTPRYLIKTRGQQVTLSCSPISGHRSVSWYQQTPGQGLQFLFEYFSETQRNKGNFPGRFSGRQFSNSRSEMNVSTLELGDSALYLCASSLDGGSYNEQFFGPGTRLTVL.

The chain couples TRBV28 to TRBJ2-7; unclear D gene. Germline V gene lookup returns CDR1 MDHEN and CDR2 SYDVKM. The V and J ends lost 5 bases and 2 bases respectively, with 13 bases between them. The CDR3 consists of 14 residues. The CDR3 protein is CASSRPDGTYEQYF. The CDR3 DNA reads as TGTGCCAGCAGTCGACCCGACGGAACCTACGAGCAGTACTTC. The full variable domain, its missing parts supplied by reference TRBV28 and TRBJ2-7, is DVKVTQSSRYLVKRTGEKVFLECVQDMDHENMFWYRQDPGLGLRLIYFSYDVKMKEKGDIPEGYSVSREKKERFSLILESASTNQTSMYLCASSRPDGTYEQYFGPGTRLTVT.

This chain connects TRBV7-8 to TRBJ2-7; TRBD2 matches at 12 bases. The germline V gene has CDR1 SGHVS and CDR2 FQNEAQ. The CDR3 length is 16 residues. J lost 2 bases, V lost 1 base, and 3 bases had no gene match. CDR3 region: CASSLVTSGRTYEQYF. As DNA, the CDR3 is TGTGCCAGCAGCTTAGTTACTAGCGGGAGGACCTACGAGCAGTACTTC.

This chain uses TRBV7-3 with TRBJ2-3, with 8 bases identical to TRBD2. Germline V gene lookup returns CDR1 SGHTA and CDR2 FQGTGA. This CDR3 region has 13 residues. V shed 8 bases, J shed 5 bases, and the junction held 6 bases outside the gene matches. As DNA, the CDR3 is TGTGCCAGCCGGGGGGGCGCCGGAGATACGCAGTATTTT. Its translation: CASRGGAGDTQYF.

The CDR3 loop is CATRTGGAGNQPQHF. CDR3 sequence (DNA): TGTGCCACAAGGACAGGGGGCGCGGGCAATCAGCCCCAGCATTTT. The chain joins TRBV28 to TRBJ1-5; TRBD1 matches at 11 bases. Germline trimming cut 10 bases from V and 2 bases from J; bases unmatched to any gene: 7. The CDR3 has 15 amino acids. The germline gives CDR1 MDHEN, CDR2 SYDVKM.

The rearrangement joins TRBV28 to TRBJ2-5; possibly TRBD2 for D (6 bases). Germline CDR1 MDHEN, CDR2 SYDVKM. The CDR3 runs to 15 residues. Trimming took 5 bases from V and 5 from J, leaving 18 bases between them. This CDR3 is CASSPTGGRGETQYF. The DNA for the CDR3 is TGTGCCAGCAGTCCCACCGGGGGAAGGGGCGAGACCCAGTACTTC.

The rearrangement joins TRBV18 to TRBJ2-7; 13 bases line up with TRBD2. Per the germline V gene, CDR1 is KGHSH and CDR2 is LQKENI. Trimming cost V 2 bases and J 4 bases; bases outside gene matches: 8. The CDR3 length is 17 residues. CDR3 sequence (DNA): TGTGCCAGCTCACCAACCGAGGGACTAGCGGGAAGTTACGAGCAGTACTTC. This translates into CASSPTEGLAGSYEQYF.

V usage is TRBV10-2 and J usage is TRBJ2-2; TRBD2 matches 9 bases. Looked up from germline, CDR1 is WSHSY and CDR2 is SAAADI. The CDR3 contains 17 residues. Trimming cost V 3 bases and J 7 bases; bases outside gene matches: 12. The CDR3 loop is CASSELVVAGANGELFF. The CDR3 DNA is TGCGCCAGCAGTGAATTGGTGGTAGCGGGAGCCAACGGGGAGCTGTTTTTT.

This clone was detected only once. This chain uses TRBV19 with TRBJ2-7; 7 bases line up with TRBD1. Looked up from germline, CDR1 is LNHDA and CDR2 is SQIVND (reference sequence). J lost 0 bases, V lost 3 bases, and 5 bases had no gene match. The CDR3 covers 15 residues. In nucleotides, the CDR3 is TGTGCCAGTAGTATGGTCGCAGGGGGCTCCTACGAGCAGTACTTC. It is translated as CASSMVAGGSYEQYF.

This chain uses TRBV2 with TRBJ2-7, with TRBD2 matching 8 bases. The CDR3 runs 17 residues. V dropped 5 bases and J dropped 1; count of bases not matched to a gene: 13. Germline CDR1 SNHLY, CDR2 FYNNEI. The CDR3 region is CASSLRVGTSGSYEQYF. CDR3 in DNA: TGTGCCAGCAGTCTGCGGGTGGGGACTAGTGGATCCTACGAGCAGTACTTC.

The chain links TRBV6-5 to TRBJ2-7; 8 bases are a match to TRBD2. The germline V gene has CDR1 MNHEY and CDR2 SVGAGI. V gave up 6 bases and J gave up 4 bases; unmatched junction bases: 11. The CDR3 totals 15 residues. CDR3 region: CASSPGGAGRYEQYF. CDR3 nucleotide sequence: TGTGCCAGCAGCCCGGGGGGGGCAGGGCGTTACGAGCAGTACTTC.

J is TRBJ2-2 and V is TRBV6-6; D might be TRBD2 (5 bases). Looked up from germline, CDR1 is MNHNY and CDR2 is SVGAGI (reference sequence). The CDR3 has 15 residues. The V gene lost 9 bases and the J gene lost 3 bases, with 17 bases spanning the gap. The CDR3 bases are TGTGCCAGTCTCGAGAGGGAGCTCGACACCGGGGAGCTGTTTTTT. It codes for CASLERELDTGELFF.

Note on this clone: The same CDR3 can be traced to other DNA sequences in this sample. The rearrangement links TRBV28 to TRBJ2-7; TRBD1 agrees at 7 bases. V gave up 6 bases and J gave up 2 bases; unmatched junction bases: 7. Germline loops: CDR1 MDHEN, CDR2 SYDVKM. This CDR3 has 14 residues. The CDR3 protein is CASSPGQDPYEQYF. For the CDR3, the DNA is TGTGCCAGCAGCCCTGGACAGGACCCCTACGAGCAGTACTTC.

This sequence joins TRBV28 and TRBJ2-7, with 10 bases fitting TRBD2. J lost 4 bases, V lost 5 bases, and 8 bases had no gene match. Per the germline V gene, CDR1 is MDHEN and CDR2 is SYDVKM. This CDR3 spans 15 amino acids. CDR3 loop: CASSVLAGRLYEQYF. The CDR3 nucleotides are TGTGCCAGCAGTGTACTAGCGGGGAGGCTTTACGAGCAGTACTTC. The full variable domain, in which reference TRBV28 and TRBJ2-7 provide the parts outside the CDR3, is DVKVTQSSRYLVKRTGEKVFLECVQDMDHENMFWYRQDPGLGLRLIYFSYDVKMKEKGDIPEGYSVSREKKERFSLILESASTNQTSMYLCASSVLAGRLYEQYFGPGTRLTVT.

The chain joins TRBV28 to TRBJ2-2; D is possibly TRBD2 (5 bases). The CDR3 loop spans 15 amino acids. Per the germline V gene, CDR1 is MDHEN and CDR2 is SYDVKM. V lost 6 bases, J lost 3 bases, and 14 bases lay in between. This CDR3 is CASRRTGTYTGELFF. The CDR3, as DNA: TGTGCCAGCAGGAGGACGGGAACCTACACCGGGGAGCTGTTTTTT.

The rearrangement uses TRBV10-3 and TRBJ1-1; no firm D call. The CDR3 totals 15 residues. Germline V CDR1 and CDR2: ENHRY, SYGVKD. The V and J ends lost 0 bases and 5 bases respectively, with 13 bases between them. The CDR3 DNA is TGTGCCATCAGTGAGTCAGCAGTCCGGCAGACTGAAGCTTTCTTT. Encoded protein: CAISESAVRQTEAFF.